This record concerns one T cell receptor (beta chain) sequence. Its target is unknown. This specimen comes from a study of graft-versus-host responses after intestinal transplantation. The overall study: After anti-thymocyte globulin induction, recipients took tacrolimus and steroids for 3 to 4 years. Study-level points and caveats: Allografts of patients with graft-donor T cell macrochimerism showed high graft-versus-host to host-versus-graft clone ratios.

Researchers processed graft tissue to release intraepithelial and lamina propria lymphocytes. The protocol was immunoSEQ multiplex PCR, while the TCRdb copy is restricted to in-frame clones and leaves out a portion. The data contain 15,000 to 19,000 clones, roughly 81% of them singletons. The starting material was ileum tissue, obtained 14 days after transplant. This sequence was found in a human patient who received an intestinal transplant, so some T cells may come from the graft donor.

The CDR3 DNA sequence: TGCGCCAGCGCGGGACTAGCGGGAGCGTACGAGCAGTACTTC. Residues: CASAGLAGAYEQYF. The chain recombines TRBV5-1 with TRBJ2-7, with 14 bases identical to TRBD2. J was trimmed by 4 bases and V by 7 bases; bases with no gene match: 4. This CDR3 spans 14 amino acids. Germline lookup yields CDR1 SGHRS and CDR2 YFSETQ. The full variable domain, with the rest looked up from reference TRBV5-1 and TRBJ2-7, is KAGVTQTPRYLIKTRGQQVTLSCSPISGHRSVSWYQQTPGQGLQFLFEYFSETQRNKGNFPGRFSGRQFSNSRSEMNVSTLELGDSALYLCASAGLAGAYEQYFGPGTRLTVT.